Below, 16 T cell receptor beta chains from the same sample are listed, as sequenced in a study of PD-L1 blockade in urothelial cancer. Specified time point: peripheral blood 6 weeks after treatment start. Generated by immunoSEQ multiplex PCR, the TCRdb table keeps only in-frame clones and is missing some. The data contain 40,000 to 45,000 clones, about 83% of them singletons. The sequencing used PBMCs, collected around atezolizumab (anti-PD-L1) treatment. These TCRs come from a man in his sixties with urothelial cancer.

The rearrangement uses TRBV2 and TRBJ2-3; TRBD2 matches at 8 bases. V dropped 6 bases and J dropped 2; count of bases not matched to a gene: 7. This CDR3 is built from 15 residues. Germline V gene data show CDR1 as SNHLY and CDR2 as FYNNEI. CDR3 DNA sequence: TGTGCCAGCAGGGAGACTAGCGCCGACACAGATACGCAGTATTTT. It yields the protein CASRETSADTDTQYF.

The chain couples TRBV9 to TRBJ1-1; D not certain. Looked up from germline, CDR1 is SGDLS and CDR2 is YYNGEE. The V gene lost 0 bases and the J gene lost 0 bases, with 6 bases spanning the gap. CDR3 length equals 14 residues. CDR3 bases: TGTGCCAGCAGCGTAGGTGAGTTGAACACTGAAGCTTTCTTT. Its protein is CASSVGELNTEAFF.

This clone was counted between two and nine times. DNA of the CDR3: TGTGCCAGCAGCCAGCAGACAGGGGGCAGGTATTCTGAAGCTTTCTTT. It codes for CASSQQTGGRYSEAFF. V usage is TRBV4-2 and J usage is TRBJ1-1; 10 bases are a match to TRBD1. V lost 3 bases to trimming and J lost 6 bases; unmatched junction nucleotides: 10. There are 16 residues in the CDR3. Germline V gene data show CDR1 as LGHNA and CDR2 as YNFKEQ.

This chain uses TRBV19 with TRBJ1-3, with D possibly being TRBD1 (6 bases). Trimming removed 4 bases from V and 0 bases from J, with 25 bases in between. The CDR3 is made up of 20 amino acids. Germline V gene sequence: CDR1 LNHDA, CDR2 SQIVND (reference sequence). This CDR3 is CASSTLRRGGEKASGNTIYF. As DNA, the CDR3 is TGTGCCAGTAGTACCCTCCGAAGGGGGGGCGAAAAGGCCTCTGGAAACACCATATATTTT.

The chain links TRBV13 to TRBJ1-1; TRBD1 aligns across 9 bases. Germline trimming cut 0 bases from V and 7 bases from J; bases unmatched to any gene: 9. This CDR3 is built from 16 residues. The germline V gene encodes CDR1 PRHDT and CDR2 FYEKMQ (reference sequence). The CDR3 loop is CASSLGRDREGSEAFF. The CDR3 bases are TGTGCCAGCAGCTTAGGTCGGGACAGGGAAGGGAGTGAAGCTTTCTTT.

The chain is built from TRBV28 and TRBJ1-6; 8 bases are shared with TRBD1. J gave up 2 bases and V 5 bases, and 2 bases lay outside the gene matches. The CDR3 covers 15 residues. Germline V CDR1 and CDR2: MDHEN, SYDVKM. The CDR3 DNA reads as TGTGCCAGCAGTCTACAGGGGGCCTATAATTCACCCCTCCACTTT. It codes for CASSLQGAYNSPLHF.

J is TRBJ1-6 and V is TRBV28; 7 bases agree with TRBD1. Germline V lookup: CDR1 MDHEN, CDR2 SYDVKM. V lost 6 bases to trimming and J lost 5 bases; unmatched junction nucleotides: 7. The CDR3 is made up of 15 amino acids. The CDR3 loop is CASSGGQLNNSPLHF. Written as DNA, the CDR3 is TGTGCCAGCAGCGGGGGACAGTTAAATAATTCACCCCTCCACTTT.

This clone was counted between two and nine times. The chain uses TRBV5-4 and TRBJ2-2; D gene unclear. Trimming cost V 0 bases and J 0 bases, with 6 bases left between them. This CDR3 is built from 15 residues. The germline CDR1 and CDR2 sequences are SGHNT and YYREEE (reference sequence). CDR3: CASSLDLANTGELFF. DNA of the CDR3: TGTGCCAGCAGCTTGGATCTAGCGAACACCGGGGAGCTGTTTTTT.

The chain employs TRBV6-1 and TRBJ2-3; perhaps TRBD1 as D (6 bases). The CDR3 extends over 14 amino acids. CDR1 and CDR2 (germline): MNHNS, SASEGT. V lost 8 bases to trimming and J lost 2 bases, with 14 bases between them. The CDR3 DNA sequence: TGTGCCAGCCAGGGGCTCCCACCCACAGATACGCAGTATTTT. This translates into CASQGLPPTDTQYF.

The gene calls are TRBV18 and TRBJ1-4; 9 nucleotides match TRBD1. After removal of 3 bases from V and 3 bases from J, the junction contained 2 bases not matched to a gene. CDR1 and CDR2 from the germline V gene are KGHSH and LQKENI. The CDR3 sequence is 15 residues long. CDR3 bases: TGTGCCAGCTCACCCGGACAGGGGTCTAATGAAAAACTGTTTTTT. Translating gives CASSPGQGSNEKLFF.

The chain couples TRBV28 to TRBJ1-2, with TRBD1 matching over 10 bases. This CDR3 contains 13 residues. From germline, CDR1 is MDHEN and CDR2 SYDVKM. With V trimmed by 8 bases and J by 8 bases, 8 bases remained unmatched. In nucleotides, the CDR3 is TGTGCCAGCCGGACGGGACAGGGGTACGGCTACACCTTC. Translating it yields CASRTGQGYGYTF.

The chain carries TRBV5-6 and TRBJ1-4; tentative D call: TRBD1 (6 bases). Germline V gene lookup returns CDR1 SGHDT and CDR2 YYEEEE. CDR3 length: 15 residues. V lost 2 bases, J lost 3 bases, and 11 bases lay in between. CDR3 sequence: CASSFYRDPNEKLFF. The CDR3 coding sequence is TGTGCCAGCAGCTTCTACAGGGACCCTAATGAAAAACTGTTTTTT.

The V and J genes are TRBV29-1 and TRBJ2-7; 7 bases fit TRBD1. The CDR3 length is 13 residues. J gave up 4 bases and V 2 bases, and 5 bases lay outside the gene matches. The V gene's germline CDR1 is SQVTM and CDR2 ANQGSEA. The CDR3 DNA sequence: TGCAGCGTTGAAAGGGTCAGGGGGTACGAGCAGTACTTC. It codes for CSVERVRGYEQYF.

The V call is TRBV29-1, the J call TRBJ2-1, with TRBD1 matching 7 bases. CDR1 and CDR2 (germline): SQVTM, ANQGSEA. This CDR3 has 12 residues. The V and J ends lost 3 bases and 12 bases, in that order; junction bases with no gene match: 8. The CDR3 sequence: CSVDKDRVGQFF. For the CDR3, the DNA is TGCAGCGTTGATAAAGACAGGGTTGGGCAGTTCTTC.

This sequence joins TRBV29-1 and TRBJ1-1; a possible D gene is TRBD1 (5 bases). The CDR3 loop spans 15 amino acids. The V end was cut by 8 bases, the J end by 5 bases, with 24 bases between. Germline CDR1 reads SQVTM; CDR2 reads ANQGSEA. The DNA for the CDR3 is TGCAGCATCATAGACAGACAGCGGGCTCGGACTGAAGCTTTCTTT. Amino acid sequence: CSIIDRQRARTEAFF.

The chain recombines TRBV11-3 with TRBJ2-2, with 9 bases lining up with TRBD2. Looked up from germline, CDR1 is SGHNT and CDR2 is YENEEA. J gave up 4 bases and V 5 bases, and 5 bases lay outside the gene matches. CDR3 length: 15 residues. Here the CDR3 DNA reads TGTGCCAGCAGCCCTCAGCGGGGGGTCACCGGGGAGCTGTTTTTT. Encoded protein: CASSPQRGVTGELFF.